The T cell receptor (beta chain) under discussion was sequenced for a study of T cell changes during pregnancy in multiple sclerosis. Data came from immunoSEQ multiplex PCR; TCRdb stores just in-frame clones and leaves some out. The table records around 95,000 clones, 85% to 95% of them present only once. The germline gives CDR1 MNHEY, CDR2 SMNVEV (reference sequence). Trimming pared 8 bases from V and 1 base from J, leaving 14 bases between. This CDR3 region has 15 residues. The gene calls are TRBV27 and TRBJ2-2; perhaps TRBD2 as D (6 bases). This material consisted of peripheral blood, taken after pregnancy. This receptor was taken from a female donor in good health, enrolled as a control in a pregnancy study. CDR3 sequence reads: CASRLLAQNTGELFF. In DNA form, the CDR3 reads TGTGCCAGCCGGCTCCTAGCGCAGAACACCGGGGAGCTGTTTTTT.